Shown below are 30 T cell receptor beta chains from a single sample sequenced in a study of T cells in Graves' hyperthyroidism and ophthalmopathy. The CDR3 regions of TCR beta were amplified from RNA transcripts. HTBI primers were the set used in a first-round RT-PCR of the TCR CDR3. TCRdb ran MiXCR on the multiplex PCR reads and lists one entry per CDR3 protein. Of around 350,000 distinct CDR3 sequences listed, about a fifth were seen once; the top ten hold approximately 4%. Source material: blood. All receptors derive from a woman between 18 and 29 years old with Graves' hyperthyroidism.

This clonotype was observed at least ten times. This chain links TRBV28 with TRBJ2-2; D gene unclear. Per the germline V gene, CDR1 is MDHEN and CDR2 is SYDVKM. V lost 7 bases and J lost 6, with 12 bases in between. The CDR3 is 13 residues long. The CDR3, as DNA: TGTGCCAGCAAATCCTCCCGGGCCGGGGAGCTGTTTTTT. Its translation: CASKSSRAGELFF.

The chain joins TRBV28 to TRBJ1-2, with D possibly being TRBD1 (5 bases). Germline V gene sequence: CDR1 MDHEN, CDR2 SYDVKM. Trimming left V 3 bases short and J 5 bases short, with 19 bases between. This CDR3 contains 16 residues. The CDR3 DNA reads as TGTGCCAGCAGTTTTTTAGGAACCAGGGTTGGGTATGGCTACACCTTC. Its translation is CASSFLGTRVGYGYTF.

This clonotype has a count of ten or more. The DNA of the CDR3 is TGTGCCAGCAGTTTATTCTCTGGGGTCCAAGAGACCCAGTACTTC. It translates to CASSLFSGVQETQYF. The rearrangement uses TRBV12-3 or TRBV12-4 and TRBJ2-5; unclear D gene. The CDR3 is 15 residues long. The V gene lost 2 bases and the J gene lost 1 base, with 11 bases spanning the gap.

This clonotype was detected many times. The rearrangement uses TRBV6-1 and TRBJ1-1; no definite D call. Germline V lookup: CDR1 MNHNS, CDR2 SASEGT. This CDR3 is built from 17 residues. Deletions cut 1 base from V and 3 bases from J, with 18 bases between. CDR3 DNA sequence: TGTGCCAGCAGTGAAGGTGGATGGAGGGCTCAGGACACTGAAGCTTTCTTT. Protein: CASSEGGWRAQDTEAFF.

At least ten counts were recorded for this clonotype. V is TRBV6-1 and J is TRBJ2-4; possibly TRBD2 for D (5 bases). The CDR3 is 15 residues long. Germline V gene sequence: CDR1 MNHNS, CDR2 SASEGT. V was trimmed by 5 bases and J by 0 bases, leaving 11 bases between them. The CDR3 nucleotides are TGTGCCAGCAGTCCCCGACGGGGAGCCAAAAACATTCAGTACTTC. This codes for CASSPRRGAKNIQYF.

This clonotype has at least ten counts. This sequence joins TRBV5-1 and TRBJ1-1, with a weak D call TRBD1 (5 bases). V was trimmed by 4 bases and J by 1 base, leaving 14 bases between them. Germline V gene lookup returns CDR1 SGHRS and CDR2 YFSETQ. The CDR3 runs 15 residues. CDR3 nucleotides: TGCGCCAGCAGCGACGAGGGACCGTCGAACACTGAAGCTTTCTTT. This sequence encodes CASSDEGPSNTEAFF.

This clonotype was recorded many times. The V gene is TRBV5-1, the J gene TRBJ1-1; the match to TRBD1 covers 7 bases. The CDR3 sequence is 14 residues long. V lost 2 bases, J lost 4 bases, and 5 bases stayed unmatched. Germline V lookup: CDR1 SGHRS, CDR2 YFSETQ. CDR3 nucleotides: TGCGCCAGCAGCTTAGAGGGGGCCAGCACTGAAGCTTTCTTT. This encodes CASSLEGASTEAFF. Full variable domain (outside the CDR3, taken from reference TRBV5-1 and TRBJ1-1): KAGVTQTPRYLIKTRGQQVTLSCSPISGHRSVSWYQQTPGQGLQFLFEYFSETQRNKGNFPGRFSGRQFSNSRSEMNVSTLELGDSALYLCASSLEGASTEAFFGQGTRLTVV.

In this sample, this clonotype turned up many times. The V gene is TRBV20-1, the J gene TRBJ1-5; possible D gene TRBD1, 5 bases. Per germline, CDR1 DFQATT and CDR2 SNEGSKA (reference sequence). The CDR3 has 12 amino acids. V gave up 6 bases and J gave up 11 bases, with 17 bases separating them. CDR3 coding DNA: TGCAGTGCACCGACCGGGGACTGGGCCCAGCATTTT. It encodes CSAPTGDWAQHF.

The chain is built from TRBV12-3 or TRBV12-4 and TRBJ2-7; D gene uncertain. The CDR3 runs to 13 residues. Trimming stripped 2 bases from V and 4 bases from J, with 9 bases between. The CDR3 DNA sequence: TGTGCCAGCAGTTTAAGGAGAGCTTACGAGCAGTACTTC. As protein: CASSLRRAYEQYF.

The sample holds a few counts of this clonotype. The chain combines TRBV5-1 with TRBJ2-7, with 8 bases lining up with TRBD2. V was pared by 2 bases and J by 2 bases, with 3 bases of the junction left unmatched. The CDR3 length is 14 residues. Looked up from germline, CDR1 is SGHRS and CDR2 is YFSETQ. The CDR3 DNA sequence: TGCGCCAGCAGCTTTAGAGCGGGGGCCTACGAGCAGTACTTC. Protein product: CASSFRAGAYEQYF.

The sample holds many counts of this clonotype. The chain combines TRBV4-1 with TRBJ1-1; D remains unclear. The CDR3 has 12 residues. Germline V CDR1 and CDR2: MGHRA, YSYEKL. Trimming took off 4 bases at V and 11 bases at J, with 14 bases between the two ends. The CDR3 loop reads CASSPLGSSAFF. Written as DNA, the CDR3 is TGCGCCAGCAGCCCATTGGGGTCGTCGGCTTTCTTT.

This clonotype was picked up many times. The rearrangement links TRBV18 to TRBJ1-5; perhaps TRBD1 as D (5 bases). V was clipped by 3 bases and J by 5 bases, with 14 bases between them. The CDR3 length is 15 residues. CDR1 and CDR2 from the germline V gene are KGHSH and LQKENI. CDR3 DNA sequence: TGTGCCAGCTCACCGGAGAGGGGCGCGGATCAGCCCCAGCATTTT. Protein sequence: CASSPERGADQPQHF.

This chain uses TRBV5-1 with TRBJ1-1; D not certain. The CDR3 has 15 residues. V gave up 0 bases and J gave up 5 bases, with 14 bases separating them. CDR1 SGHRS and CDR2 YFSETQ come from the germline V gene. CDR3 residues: CASSLVGREETEAFF. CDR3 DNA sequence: TGCGCCAGCAGCTTGGTTGGACGGGAGGAAACTGAAGCTTTCTTT.

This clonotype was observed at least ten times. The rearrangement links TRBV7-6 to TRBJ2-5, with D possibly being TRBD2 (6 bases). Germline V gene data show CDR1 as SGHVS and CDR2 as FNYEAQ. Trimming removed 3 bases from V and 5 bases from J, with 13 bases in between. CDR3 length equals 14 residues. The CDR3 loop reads CASSFVAGGETQYF. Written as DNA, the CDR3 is TGTGCCAGCAGCTTCGTGGCCGGAGGGGAGACCCAGTACTTC.

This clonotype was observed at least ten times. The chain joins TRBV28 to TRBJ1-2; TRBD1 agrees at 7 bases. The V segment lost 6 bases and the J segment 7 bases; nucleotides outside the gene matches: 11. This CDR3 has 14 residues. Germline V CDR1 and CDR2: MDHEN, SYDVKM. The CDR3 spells CASRPGTEVGGYTF. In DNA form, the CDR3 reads TGTGCCAGCAGGCCCGGGACAGAAGTGGGTGGCTACACCTTC.

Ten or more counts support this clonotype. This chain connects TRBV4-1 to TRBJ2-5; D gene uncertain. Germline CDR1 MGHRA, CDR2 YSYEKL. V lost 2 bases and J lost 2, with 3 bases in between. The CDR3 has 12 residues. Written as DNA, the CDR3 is TGCGCCAGCAGCCAATTACAAGAGACCCAGTACTTC. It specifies CASSQLQETQYF.

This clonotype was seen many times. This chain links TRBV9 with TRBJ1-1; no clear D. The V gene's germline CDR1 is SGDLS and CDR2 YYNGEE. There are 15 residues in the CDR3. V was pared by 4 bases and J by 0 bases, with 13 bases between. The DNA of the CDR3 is TGTGCCAGCAGCTTCTCGACCGGGATGAACACTGAAGCTTTCTTT. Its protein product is CASSFSTGMNTEAFF.

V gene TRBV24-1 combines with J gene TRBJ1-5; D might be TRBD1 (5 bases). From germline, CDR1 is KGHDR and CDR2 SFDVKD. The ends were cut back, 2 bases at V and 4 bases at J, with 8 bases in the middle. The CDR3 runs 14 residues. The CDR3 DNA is TGTGCCACCAGTGATTGGGACGGTAATCAGCCCCAGCATTTT. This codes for CATSDWDGNQPQHF.

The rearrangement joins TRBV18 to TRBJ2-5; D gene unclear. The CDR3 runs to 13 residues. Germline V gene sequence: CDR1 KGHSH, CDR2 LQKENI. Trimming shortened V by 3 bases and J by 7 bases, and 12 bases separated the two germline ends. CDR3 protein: CASSPVERGTQYF. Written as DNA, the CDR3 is TGTGCCAGCTCACCCGTGGAGCGAGGGACCCAGTACTTC.

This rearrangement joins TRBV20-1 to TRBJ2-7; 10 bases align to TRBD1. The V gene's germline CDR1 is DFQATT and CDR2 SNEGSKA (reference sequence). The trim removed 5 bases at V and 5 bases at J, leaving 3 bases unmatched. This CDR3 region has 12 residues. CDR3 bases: TGCAGTGCTCCCGGGACAGGGGACGAGCAGTACTTC. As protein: CSAPGTGDEQYF.

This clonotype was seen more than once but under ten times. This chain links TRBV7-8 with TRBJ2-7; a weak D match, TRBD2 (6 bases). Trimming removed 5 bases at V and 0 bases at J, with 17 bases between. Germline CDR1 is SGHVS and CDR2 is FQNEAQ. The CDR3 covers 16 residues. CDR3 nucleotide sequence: TGTGCCAGCAGCATCACCACCGGGGGAAACTCCTACGAGCAGTACTTC. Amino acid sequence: CASSITTGGNSYEQYF.

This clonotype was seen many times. For the CDR3, the DNA is TGTGCCAGCAGCTTAACCGCAGGGAACTATGGCTACACCTTC. It encodes CASSLTAGNYGYTF. This chain joins TRBV7-9 and TRBJ1-2; D perhaps matches TRBD1 (5 bases). The CDR3 consists of 14 residues. Trimming removed 2 bases at V and 2 bases at J, with 9 bases between. Germline CDR1 is SEHNR and CDR2 is FQNEAQ (reference sequence).

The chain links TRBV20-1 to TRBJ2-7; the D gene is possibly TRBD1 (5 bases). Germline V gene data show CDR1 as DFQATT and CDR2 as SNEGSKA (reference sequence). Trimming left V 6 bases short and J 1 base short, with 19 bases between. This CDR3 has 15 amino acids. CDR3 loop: CSAKGMVPLSYEQYF. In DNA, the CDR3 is TGCAGTGCCAAGGGGATGGTCCCCCTTTCCTACGAGCAGTACTTC.

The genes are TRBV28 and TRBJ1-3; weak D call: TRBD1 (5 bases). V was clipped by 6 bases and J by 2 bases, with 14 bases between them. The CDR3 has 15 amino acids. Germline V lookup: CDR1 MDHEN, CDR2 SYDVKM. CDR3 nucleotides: TGTGCCAGCAGGCGGGGGATGACTGCTGGAAACACCATATATTTT. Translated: CASRRGMTAGNTIYF.

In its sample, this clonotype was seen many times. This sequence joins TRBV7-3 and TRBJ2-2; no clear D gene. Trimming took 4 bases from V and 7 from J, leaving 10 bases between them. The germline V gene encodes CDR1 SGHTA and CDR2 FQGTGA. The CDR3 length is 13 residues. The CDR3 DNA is TGTGCCAGCAGCTCCGACATGATCGGGGAGCTGTTTTTT. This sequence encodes CASSSDMIGELFF.

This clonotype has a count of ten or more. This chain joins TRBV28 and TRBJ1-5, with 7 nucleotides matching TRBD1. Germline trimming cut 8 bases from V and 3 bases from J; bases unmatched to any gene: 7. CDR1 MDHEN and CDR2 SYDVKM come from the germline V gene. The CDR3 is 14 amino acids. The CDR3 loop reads CASFPQGDNQPQHF. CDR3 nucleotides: TGTGCCAGCTTTCCGCAGGGGGACAATCAGCCCCAGCATTTT. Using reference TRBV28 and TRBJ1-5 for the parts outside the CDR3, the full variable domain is DVKVTQSSRYLVKRTGEKVFLECVQDMDHENMFWYRQDPGLGLRLIYFSYDVKMKEKGDIPEGYSVSREKKERFSLILESASTNQTSMYLCASFPQGDNQPQHFGDGTRLSIL.

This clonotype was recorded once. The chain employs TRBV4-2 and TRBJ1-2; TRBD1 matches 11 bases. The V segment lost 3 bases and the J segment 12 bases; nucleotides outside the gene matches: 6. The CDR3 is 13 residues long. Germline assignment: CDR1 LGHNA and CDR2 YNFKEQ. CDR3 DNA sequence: TGTGCCAGCAGCCATGGGACAGGGGGATCGGACACCTTC. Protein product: CASSHGTGGSDTF.

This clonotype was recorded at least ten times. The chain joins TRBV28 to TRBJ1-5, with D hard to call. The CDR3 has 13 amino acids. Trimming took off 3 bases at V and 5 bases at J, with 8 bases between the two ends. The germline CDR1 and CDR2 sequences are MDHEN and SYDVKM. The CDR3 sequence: CASSFGPDQPQHF. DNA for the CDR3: TGTGCCAGCAGTTTCGGGCCGGATCAGCCCCAGCATTTT.

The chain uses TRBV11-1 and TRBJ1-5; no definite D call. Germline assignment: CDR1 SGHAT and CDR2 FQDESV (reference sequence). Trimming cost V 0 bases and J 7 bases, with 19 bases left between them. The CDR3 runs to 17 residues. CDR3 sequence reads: CASSLATLGISPQPQHF. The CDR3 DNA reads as TGTGCCAGCAGCTTAGCCACCCTGGGAATTTCCCCCCAGCCCCAGCATTTT.

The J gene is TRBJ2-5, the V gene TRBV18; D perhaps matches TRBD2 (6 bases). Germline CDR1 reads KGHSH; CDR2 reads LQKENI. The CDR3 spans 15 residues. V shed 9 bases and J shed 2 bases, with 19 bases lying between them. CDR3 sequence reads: CASERRGPEQETQYF. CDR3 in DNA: TGTGCCAGTGAAAGGCGGGGTCCGGAACAAGAGACCCAGTACTTC.